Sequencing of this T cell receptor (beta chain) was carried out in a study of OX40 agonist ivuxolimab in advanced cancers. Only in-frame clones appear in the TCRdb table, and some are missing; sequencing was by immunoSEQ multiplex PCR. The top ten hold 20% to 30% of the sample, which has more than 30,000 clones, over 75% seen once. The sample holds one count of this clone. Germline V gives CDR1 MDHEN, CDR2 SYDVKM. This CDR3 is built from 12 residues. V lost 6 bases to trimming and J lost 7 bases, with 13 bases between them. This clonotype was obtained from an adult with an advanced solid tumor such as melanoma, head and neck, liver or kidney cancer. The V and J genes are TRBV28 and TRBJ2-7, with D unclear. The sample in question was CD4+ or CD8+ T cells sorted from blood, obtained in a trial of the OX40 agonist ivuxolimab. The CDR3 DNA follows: TGTGCCAGCAGGGCAGGTGCCTTAGAGCAGTACTTC. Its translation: CASRAGALEQYF. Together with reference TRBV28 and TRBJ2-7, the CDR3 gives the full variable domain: DVKVTQSSRYLVKRTGEKVFLECVQDMDHENMFWYRQDPGLGLRLIYFSYDVKMKEKGDIPEGYSVSREKKERFSLILESASTNQTSMYLCASRAGALEQYFGPGTRLTVT.